A selection of T cell receptor beta chains follows, all from one sample in a study of a mutant IDH1 vaccine in newly diagnosed glioma. Only in-frame clones appear in the TCRdb table, and some are missing; sequencing was by immunoSEQ multiplex PCR. There are fewer than 85,000 clones in the sample; approximately 80% occur only once, and approximately 5.4% lies in the top ten. Their recognized antigens are unknown. Source: PBMCs, taken from a glioma patient whose treatment included an IDH1 peptide vaccine. The source of these receptors is a man between 35 and 55 years old with glioma. Each CDR3 is given without its conserved first and last residue. The D gene is left open where the match is weak. Part of the rows lack a size; the others show once, few, many or a class for expanded clones.

>TRBV18|TRBD2|11|NA
ASSPPAGTEQF
>TRBV10-1|NA|14|NA
ASGWGKGRRDTEAF
>TRBV19|NA|14|once
ASSAIQEFFIYGYT
>TRBV27|NA|13|NA
ASSLYRAWGYEQY
>TRBV13|NA|10|NA
ASTGSGYEQY
>TRBV5-1|TRBD2|13|NA
ASSFLAGTPDTQY
>TRBV6-4|TRBD2|13|many
ASSDSRGATDTQY
>TRBV4-3|TRBD1|13|NA
ASSQGTGQRIEQY
>TRBV18|NA|13|NA
ASSPQGMGNTEAF
>TRBV23-1|TRBD1|12|NA
ASSLRTGNTEAF
>TRBV27|NA|12|NA
ASSLLSDQETQY
>TRBV28|NA|11|NA
ASSWVQPETQY
>TRBV28|NA|10|NA
ASSLVTTEAF
>TRBV28|NA|11|NA
ASLLANTGELF
>TRBV27|NA|11|NA
ASSWGGTDTQY
>TRBV10-3|NA|8|once
ATGGYEQY
>TRBV6-5|NA|12|NA
ASRDRRSTGELF
>TRBV19|NA|12|NA
ASTPVPGSTEAF
>TRBV5-4|TRBD2|14|NA
ASSLGTSANQETQY
>TRBV5-6|NA|13|NA
ASSLLGQPYYEQY
>TRBV6-1|TRBD1|13|NA
ASELGTEPNYGYT
>TRBV4-2|TRBD2|18|once
ASSQDQFHSGLLPYNEQF
>TRBV9|TRBD2|14|once
ASSVGTSGDQETQY
>TRBV4-3|NA|14|few
ASSRGGRGTNEKLF
>TRBV7-8|NA|14|NA
ASSLVGAPPYNEQF
>TRBV7-2|NA|9|few
ASSLDFGAF
>TRBV2|NA|12|few
ASEPGQRQETQY
>TRBV6-4|NA|11|NA
ASRSPGGGEQF
>TRBV27|NA|11|few
ASSLSRDTEAF
>TRBV5-1|TRBD2|13|NA
ASAKQRGDYNEQF
>TRBV6-1|NA|13|NA
ASSDDSRVMETQY
>TRBV6-1|NA|9|few
ASGSHNEQF
>TRBV30|NA|10|medium-sized
AWSVGGTEAF
>TRBV4-3|TRBD1|16|NA
ASSQETPGQGTYNEQF
>TRBV2|NA|12|NA
ASSEVRSYNEQF
>TRBV18|TRBD1|12|once
ASSPDRGPETQY
>TRBV5-6|NA|11|NA
ASNPGPTYEQY
>TRBV18|NA|13|NA
ASSPIQATDYEQY
>TRBV9|TRBD1|13|NA
ASSVGTGGKDTQY
>TRBV19|TRBD1|17|once
ASREPRTGGVTSNQPQH
>TRBV9|NA|13|NA
ASSVGVSAGNTIY
>TRBV19|TRBD1|14|once
ASKRQGYGTNEKLF
>TRBV4-1|NA|14|NA
ASSQDGLIANYGYT
>TRBV6-5|NA|12|NA
ASGVHRYTDTQY
>TRBV19|NA|12|few
ASTTDGLNQPQH
>TRBV19|NA|12|NA
ASSIYGDNYGYT
>TRBV5-5|NA|13|once
ASSLMSGAYNEQF
>TRBV4-1|TRBD2|18|NA
ASSQDLGLAGRTSTDTQY
>TRBV4-3|NA|10|once
ASSQQGYGYT
>TRBV27|NA|11|NA
ASKGVSYNEQF
>TRBV27|TRBD2|12|NA
ASRGTSGHYEQY
>TRBV10-3|TRBD1|12|NA
AISGTGDNQPQH
>TRBV2|NA|13|NA
ASSEMGLSYQPQH
>TRBV27|TRBD1|11|few
ASSDRGSMEAF
>TRBV7-2|NA|12|NA
ASSLTVGFGEQY
>TRBV4-2|TRBD2|11|NA
ASSRGGAETQY
>TRBV27|NA|13|NA
ASRKRELRYNEQF
>TRBV27|NA|14|NA
ASSLRGFGSTDTQY
>TRBV27|TRBD1|15|NA
ASSRTGQPSGANVLT
>TRBV19|TRBD1|11|few
ASLDRENTEAF